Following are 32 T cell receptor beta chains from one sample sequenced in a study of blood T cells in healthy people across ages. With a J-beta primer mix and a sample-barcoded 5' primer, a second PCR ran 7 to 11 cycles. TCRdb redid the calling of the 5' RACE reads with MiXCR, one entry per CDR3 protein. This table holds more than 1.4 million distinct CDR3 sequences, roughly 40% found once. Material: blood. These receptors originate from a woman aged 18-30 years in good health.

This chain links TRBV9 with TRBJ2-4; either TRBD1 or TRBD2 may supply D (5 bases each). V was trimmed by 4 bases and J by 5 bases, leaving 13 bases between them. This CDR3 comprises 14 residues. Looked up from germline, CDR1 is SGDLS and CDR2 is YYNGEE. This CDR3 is CASSPRDAENIQYF. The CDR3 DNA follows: TGTGCCAGCAGCCCACGGGACGCCGAAAACATTCAGTACTTC.

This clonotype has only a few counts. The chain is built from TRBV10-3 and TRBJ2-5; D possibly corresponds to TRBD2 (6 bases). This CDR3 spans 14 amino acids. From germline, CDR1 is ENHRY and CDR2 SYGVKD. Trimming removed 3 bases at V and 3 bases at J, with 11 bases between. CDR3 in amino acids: CAISDRDSKETQYF. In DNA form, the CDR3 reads TGTGCCATCAGTGATAGGGACTCCAAAGAGACCCAGTACTTC.

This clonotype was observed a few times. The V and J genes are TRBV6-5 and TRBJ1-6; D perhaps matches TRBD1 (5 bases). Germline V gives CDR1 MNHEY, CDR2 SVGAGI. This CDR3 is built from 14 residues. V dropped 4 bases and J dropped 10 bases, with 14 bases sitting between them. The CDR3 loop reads CASSSGTGGSPLHF. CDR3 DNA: TGTGCCAGCAGTTCCGGGACCGGCGGGTCACCCCTCCACTTT.

DNA of the CDR3: TGCAGTGCTAGAGATAGGGGGAACCAAGAGACCCAGTACTTC. Protein product: CSARDRGNQETQYF. The rearrangement joins TRBV20-1 to TRBJ2-5, with D perhaps matching TRBD1 (6 bases). The CDR3 totals 14 residues. Per the germline V gene, CDR1 is DFQATT and CDR2 is SNEGSKA (reference sequence). V was clipped by 0 bases and J by 0 bases, with 8 bases between them.

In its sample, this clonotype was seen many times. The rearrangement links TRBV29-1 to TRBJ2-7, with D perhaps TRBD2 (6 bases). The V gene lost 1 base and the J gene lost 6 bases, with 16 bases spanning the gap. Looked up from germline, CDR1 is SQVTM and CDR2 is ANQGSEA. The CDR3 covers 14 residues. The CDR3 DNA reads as TGCAGCGTTGAAGGATTGGGGGGTGACGGCGAGCAGTACTTC. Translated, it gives CSVEGLGGDGEQYF.

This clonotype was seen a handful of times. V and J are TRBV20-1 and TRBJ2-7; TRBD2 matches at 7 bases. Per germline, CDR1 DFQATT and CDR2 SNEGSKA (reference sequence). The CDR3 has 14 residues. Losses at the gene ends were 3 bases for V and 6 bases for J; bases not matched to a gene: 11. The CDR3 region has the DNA TGCAGTGCTAGCTACGGGGGAGGGGTTAGCGAGCAGTACTTC. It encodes CSASYGGGVSEQYF.

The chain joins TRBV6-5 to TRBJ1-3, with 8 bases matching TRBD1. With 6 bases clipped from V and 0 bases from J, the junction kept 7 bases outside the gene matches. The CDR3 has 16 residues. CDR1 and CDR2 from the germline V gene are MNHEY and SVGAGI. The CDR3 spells CASRPGTGLSGNTIYF. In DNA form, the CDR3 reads TGTGCCAGCAGACCCGGGACAGGCCTCTCTGGAAACACCATATATTTT.

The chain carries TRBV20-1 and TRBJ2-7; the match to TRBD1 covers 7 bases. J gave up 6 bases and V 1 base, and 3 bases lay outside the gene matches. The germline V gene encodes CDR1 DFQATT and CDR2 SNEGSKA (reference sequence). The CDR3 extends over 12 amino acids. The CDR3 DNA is TGCAGTGCTAGAGGGAGACAGGGCGAGCAGTACTTC. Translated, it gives CSARGRQGEQYF.

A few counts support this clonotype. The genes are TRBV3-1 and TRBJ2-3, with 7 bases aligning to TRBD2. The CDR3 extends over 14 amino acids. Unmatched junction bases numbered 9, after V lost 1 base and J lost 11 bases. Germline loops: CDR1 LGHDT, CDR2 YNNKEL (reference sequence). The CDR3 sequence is CASSQAGGSGGQYF. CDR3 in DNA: TGTGCCAGCAGCCAAGCGGGAGGATCCGGGGGGCAGTATTTT.

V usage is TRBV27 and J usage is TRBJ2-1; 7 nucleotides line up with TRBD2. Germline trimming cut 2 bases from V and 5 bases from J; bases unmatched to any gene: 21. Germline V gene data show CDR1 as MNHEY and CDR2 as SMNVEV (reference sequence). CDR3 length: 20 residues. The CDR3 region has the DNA TGTGCCAGCAGTTTAAGGTGGCTGGGCGGGAGCTCTCCTATTAACAATGAGCAGTTCTTC. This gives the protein CASSLRWLGGSSPINNEQFF.

The CDR3 protein is CASSFRGPKSYNEQYF. As DNA, the CDR3 is TGTGCCAGCAGCTTCCGGGGGCCTAAATCCTACAATGAGCAGTACTTC. The chain uses TRBV6-2 or TRBV6-3 and TRBJ2-1; D may be TRBD1 or TRBD2 (6 bases each). Matching the DNA end better, TRBJ2-7 makes the J call doubtful. CDR3 length equals 16 residues. The germline V gene has CDR1 MNHEY and CDR2 SVGEGT.

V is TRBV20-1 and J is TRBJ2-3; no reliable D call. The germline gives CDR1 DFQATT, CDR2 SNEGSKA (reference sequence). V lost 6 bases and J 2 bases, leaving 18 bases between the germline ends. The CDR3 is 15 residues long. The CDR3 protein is CSAGPQSSNTDTQYF. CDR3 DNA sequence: TGCAGTGCAGGCCCCCAAAGCTCTAACACAGATACGCAGTATTTT.

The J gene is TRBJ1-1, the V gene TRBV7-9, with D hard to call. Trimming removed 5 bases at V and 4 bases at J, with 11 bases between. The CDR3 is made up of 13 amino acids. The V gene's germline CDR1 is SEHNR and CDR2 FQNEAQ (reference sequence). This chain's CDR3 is CASSARQGTEAFF. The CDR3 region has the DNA TGTGCCAGCAGCGCACGTCAAGGCACTGAAGCTTTCTTT. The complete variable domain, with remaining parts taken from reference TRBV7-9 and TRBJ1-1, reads DTGVSQNPRHKITKRGQNVTFRCDPISEHNRLYWYRQTLGQGPEFLTYFQNEAQLEKSRLLSDRFSAERPKGSFSTLEIQRTEQGDSAMYLCASSARQGTEAFFGQGTRLTVV.

The CDR3, as DNA: TGCAGTGCTCCTTTAGCGGGATCTAGCACAGATACGCAGTATTTT. It translates to CSAPLAGSSTDTQYF. This chain links TRBV20-1 with TRBJ2-3, with 8 bases that match TRBD2. Germline V CDR1 and CDR2: DFQATT, SNEGSKA (reference sequence). The CDR3 runs 15 residues. Germline trimming cut 5 bases from V and 0 bases from J; bases unmatched to any gene: 7.

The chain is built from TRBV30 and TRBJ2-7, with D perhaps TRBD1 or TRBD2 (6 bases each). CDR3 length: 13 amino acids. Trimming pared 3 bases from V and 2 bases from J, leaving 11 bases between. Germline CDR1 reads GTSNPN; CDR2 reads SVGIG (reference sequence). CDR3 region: CAWRGGPTYEQYF. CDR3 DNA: TGTGCCTGGAGGGGGGGCCCAACCTACGAGCAGTACTTC.

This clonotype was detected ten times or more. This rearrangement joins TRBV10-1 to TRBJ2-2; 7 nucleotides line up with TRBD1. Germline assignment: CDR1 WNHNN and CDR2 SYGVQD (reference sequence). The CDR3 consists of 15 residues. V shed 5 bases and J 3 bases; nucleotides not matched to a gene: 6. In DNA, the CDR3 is TGCGCCAGCAGTCCCGGGACAGCGGACACCGGGGAGCTGTTTTTT. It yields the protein CASSPGTADTGELFF.

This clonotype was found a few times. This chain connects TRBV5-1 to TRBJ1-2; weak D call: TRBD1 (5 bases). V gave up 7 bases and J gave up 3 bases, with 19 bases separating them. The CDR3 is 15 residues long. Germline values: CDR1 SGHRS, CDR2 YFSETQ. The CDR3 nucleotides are TGCGCCAGCCGTGTGTTTGCGGGGGAGGACTATGGCTACACCTTC. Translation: CASRVFAGEDYGYTF.

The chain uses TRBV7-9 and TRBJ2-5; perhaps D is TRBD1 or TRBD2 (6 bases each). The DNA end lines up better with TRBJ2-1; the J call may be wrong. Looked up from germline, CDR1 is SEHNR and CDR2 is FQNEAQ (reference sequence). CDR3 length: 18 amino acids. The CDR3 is CASSLAEGQGRRGETQFF. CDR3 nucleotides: TGTGCCAGCAGCTTAGCGGAGGGTCAGGGGAGACGAGGAGAGACCCAGTTCTTC.

The CDR3 reads CASSSQGWSYNNEQYF. The CDR3 DNA reads as TGTGCCAGCAGCTCCCAGGGGTGGAGTTATAACAATGAGCAGTACTTC. The chain joins TRBV7-2 to TRBJ2-7; maybe TRBD1 (6 bases). The germline V gene encodes CDR1 SGHTA and CDR2 FQGNSA. V was pared by 4 bases and J by 7 bases, with 23 bases between. This CDR3 region has 16 residues.

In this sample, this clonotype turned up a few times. The CDR3 DNA reads as TGCGCCAGCACTCCCGTTCCCCAGGCAGGGGGATACGAGCAGTACTTC. Amino acids: CASTPVPQAGGYEQYF. V usage is TRBV5-1 and J usage is TRBJ2-7, with 7 bases fitting TRBD1. CDR3 length: 16 residues. Germline-derived CDR1 and CDR2 are SGHRS and YFSETQ. V lost 6 bases to trimming and J lost 4 bases; unmatched junction nucleotides: 16.

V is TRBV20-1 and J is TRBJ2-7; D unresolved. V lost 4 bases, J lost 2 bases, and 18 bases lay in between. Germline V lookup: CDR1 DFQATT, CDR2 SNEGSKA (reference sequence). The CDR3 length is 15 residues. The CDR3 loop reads CSATSTATSAYEQYF. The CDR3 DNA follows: TGCAGTGCTACCAGCACGGCTACAAGTGCCTACGAGCAGTACTTC.

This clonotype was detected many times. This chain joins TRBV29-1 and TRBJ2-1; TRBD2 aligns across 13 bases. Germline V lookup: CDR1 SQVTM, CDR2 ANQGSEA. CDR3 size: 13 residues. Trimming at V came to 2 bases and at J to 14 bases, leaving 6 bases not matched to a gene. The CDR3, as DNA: TGCAGCGTTGAACCTACTAGCGGGAGGGACGAGTTCTTC. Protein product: CSVEPTSGRDEFF.

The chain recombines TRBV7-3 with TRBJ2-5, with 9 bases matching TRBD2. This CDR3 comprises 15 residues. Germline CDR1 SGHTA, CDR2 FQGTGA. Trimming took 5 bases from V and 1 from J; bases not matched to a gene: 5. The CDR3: CASSEVAGAQETQYF. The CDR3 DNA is TGTGCCAGCAGCGAAGTAGCGGGGGCCCAAGAGACCCAGTACTTC.

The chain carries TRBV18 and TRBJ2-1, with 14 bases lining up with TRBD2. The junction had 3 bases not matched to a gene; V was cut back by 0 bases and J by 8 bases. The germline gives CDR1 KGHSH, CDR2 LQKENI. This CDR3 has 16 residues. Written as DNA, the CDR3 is TGTGCCAGCTCACCACCTCGACTAGCGGGGGGGGATGAGCAGTTCTTC. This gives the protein CASSPPRLAGGDEQFF.

The CDR3 nucleotides are TGTGCCAGCAGCTTAAAGAGCGGGGGGGCCGGGCATGAGCAGTTCTTC. It translates to CASSLKSGGAGHEQFF. The chain combines TRBV7-9 with TRBJ2-1, with TRBD2 identical over 10 bases. The CDR3 spans 16 residues. With V trimmed by 2 bases and J by 8 bases, 9 bases remained unmatched. Germline values: CDR1 SEHNR, CDR2 FQNEAQ (reference sequence).

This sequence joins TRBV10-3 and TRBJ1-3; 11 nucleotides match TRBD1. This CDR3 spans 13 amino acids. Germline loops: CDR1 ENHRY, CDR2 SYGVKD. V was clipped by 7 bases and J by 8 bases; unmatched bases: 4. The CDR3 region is CAIKGQGADTIYF. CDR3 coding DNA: TGTGCCATCAAAGGACAGGGGGCGGACACCATATATTTT.

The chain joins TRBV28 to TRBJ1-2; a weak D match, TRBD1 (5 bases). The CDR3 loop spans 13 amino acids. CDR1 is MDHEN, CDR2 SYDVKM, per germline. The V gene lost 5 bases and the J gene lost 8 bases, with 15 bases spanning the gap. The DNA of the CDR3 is TGTGCCAGCAGTGGGAAAGGGGCGCGGGGCTACACCTTC. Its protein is CASSGKGARGYTF.

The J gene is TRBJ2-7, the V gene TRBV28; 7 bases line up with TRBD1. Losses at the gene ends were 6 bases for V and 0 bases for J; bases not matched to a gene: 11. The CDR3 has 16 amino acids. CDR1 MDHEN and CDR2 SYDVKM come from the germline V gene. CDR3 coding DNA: TGTGCCAGCAGCCCCTCCGGGACAGACGGCTCCTACGAGCAGTACTTC. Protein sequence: CASSPSGTDGSYEQYF.

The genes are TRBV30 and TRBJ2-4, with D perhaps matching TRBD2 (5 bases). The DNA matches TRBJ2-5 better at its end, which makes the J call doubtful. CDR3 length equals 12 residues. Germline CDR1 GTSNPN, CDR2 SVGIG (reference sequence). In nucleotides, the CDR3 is TGTGCCTTCACCGGCGGAGGAGAGACCCAGTACTTC. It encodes CAFTGGGETQYF.

CDR3 region: CASSQRVLDEKLFF. In DNA form, the CDR3 reads TGCGCCAGCAGCCAACGGGTGTTAGACGAAAAACTGTTTTTT. V and J are TRBV4-1 and TRBJ1-4, with unresolved D. Germline V gene lookup returns CDR1 MGHRA and CDR2 YSYEKL. CDR3 size: 14 residues. The V and J ends lost 2 bases and 8 bases respectively, with 12 bases between them.

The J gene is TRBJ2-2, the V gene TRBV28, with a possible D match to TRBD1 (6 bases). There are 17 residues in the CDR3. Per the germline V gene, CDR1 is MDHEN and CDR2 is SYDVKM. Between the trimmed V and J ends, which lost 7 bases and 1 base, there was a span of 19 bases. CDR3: CASINTLGHQNTGELFF. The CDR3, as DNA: TGTGCCAGCATAAATACACTGGGACACCAGAACACCGGGGAGCTGTTTTTT.

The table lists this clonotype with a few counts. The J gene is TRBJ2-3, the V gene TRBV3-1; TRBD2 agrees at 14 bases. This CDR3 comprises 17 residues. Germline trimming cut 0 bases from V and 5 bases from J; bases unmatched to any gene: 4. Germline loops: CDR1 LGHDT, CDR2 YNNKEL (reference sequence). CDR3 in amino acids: CASSQDRTSGGKDTQYF. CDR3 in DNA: TGTGCCAGCAGCCAAGATCGGACTAGCGGGGGGAAAGATACGCAGTATTTT.